Detailed here is one TCR beta chain. Its antigen is not yet known. Within one base of it there is no much larger clone, and no base qualities were kept. In total, around 600 healthy bone marrow donors made up the cohort. Cohort members were all nominally healthy when sampled, although unrecorded immune exposures were likely present. The donor tested CMV seronegative, placing the donor among the 350 to 400 seronegative members of the cohort. Every donor gave a peripheral blood sample, and the peripheral blood mononuclear cells from that sample were used for TCR beta sequencing. Genomic DNA was extracted from the blood cell samples with the Qiagen DNeasy Blood Extraction Kit. This sample is drawn from a study of cytomegalovirus exposure and HLA in healthy donors (TCRdb year 2017). As for the study more broadly: In an earlier analysis of approximately 500 of the donors, under 300 Gb of sequence data and 90 million to 130 million unique TCR beta sequences from about 179 million T cells were reported. About 300 gigabases of sequencing data and roughly 90 million unique TCR sequences were included in an early release covering about 620 HLA-typed donors. Among the approximately 420 genotyped donors, approximately 77% belonged to the genetic ancestry cluster associated with self-reported Caucasian donors. The aim of the study was to test whether cataloging public T cell receptors could identify signatures of past pathogen exposure. Using immunosequencing, the study profiled T cell repertoires from around 680 subjects and related those repertoires to cytomegalovirus serostatus. Along with the roughly 700-subject first cohort, a separate validation cohort of over a hundred different subjects was used. High-throughput TCR immunosequencing, statistical association of individual TCRs with disease status, and machine learning were combined to predict cytomegalovirus infection status. In a later analysis, previously published TCR beta repertoires from 600 to 850 donors were re-analyzed and high-resolution HLA genotyping was added so that TCR occurrence patterns could be studied. The later analysis used no new phenotypic data to find candidate immune exposures, relying instead on TCR beta sequences and their occurrence across donors. An earlier analysis of more than 450 of the donors used high-throughput TCR beta sequencing to judge whether each TCR beta V gene segment behaved as functional or pseudogenic. Alongside the repertoire data, information on donor age, sex, ethnicity and CMV serostatus was compiled. A later genetic analysis took genome-wide SNP genotypes for about three fifths of the 666 donors and used that subset as a discovery cohort. Every repertoire in the discovery cohort had been generated on one and the same sequencing platform. Class I and class II HLA loci were covered by the typing at four-digit resolution. Typing coverage varied by locus: roughly 629-640 donors for A, B, C, DRB1 and DQB1; 522 for DQA1; around 570 for DPA1; under 490 for DPB1. A handful of DR-DQ haplotypes were handled as single units for association and clustering because linkage in the cohort was strong. On average, around 200,000 unique TCR beta nucleotide sequences were sequenced per donor among a few hundred genotyped donors of the cohort, with around 19% of those sequences being non-productive.

Library creation used the immunoSEQ multiplex PCR assay. The multiplex PCR relied on a mix of 60 forward primers for TCR Vbeta segments and 13 reverse primers for TCR Jbeta segments. The CDR3 region of rearranged TCR beta genes was amplified from genomic DNA with a multiplex PCR assay. On the Illumina HiSeq System, the amplified TCR beta libraries were sequenced as 87-base-pair reads. The published analysis was carried out like this. A later analysis tallied roughly 78 million unique TCR beta chains across the 650 to 750 repertoires, and approximately 12 million of those chains were shared by two or more donors. Raw reads were error-corrected and collapsed into unique sequences with a nearest-neighbor algorithm that merged closely related sequences to remove PCR and sequencing errors. To assign V, D and J gene segments, CDR3 sequences were aligned to IMGT reference sequences. For a sequence to be retained, a match of at least six nucleotides was required to both a V gene segment and a J gene segment. Rearrangements were classified as productive when the CDR3 lacked stop codons and remained in frame with V and J, and all other rearrangements were classified as non-productive. CDR3 was defined according to IMGT convention as the region running from the second conserved V-encoded cysteine to the conserved J-encoded phenylalanine. Sequences without an unambiguous match to a single V gene segment were excluded from the earlier analysis of about 630 of the donors. In an earlier analysis of several hundred of the donors, a V segment was called functional when productive rearrangements were above 56.7%, and segregating when the standard deviation between donors exceeded 5%. To diagnose cytomegalovirus status from the catalog of TCR beta chain sequences, a statistical classification framework was built. In a later analysis, V and J genes were assigned by comparing TCR nucleotide sequences against IMGT/GENE-DB human TR gene sequences. The TCRdist pipeline was used in a later analysis to assign CDR3 sequences and most-parsimonious VDJ recombination scenarios. In a later analysis, each TCR beta chain was defined by its CDR3 amino acid sequence together with its V-gene family, and reads without a unique V-gene family were excluded. To address suspected cross-contamination and a sequencing artifact, a later analysis removed over 500 highly shared, low-generation-probability nucleotide sequences. In a later analysis, a clonal expansion index for each public chain was calculated from normalized within-repertoire ranks of inferred template counts. Generation probabilities in a later analysis came from a VDJ recombination model fitted to out-of-frame rearrangements, and those results were checked against IGoR. Hypergeometric tests were used in a later analysis to score TCR-TCR, TCR-HLA and TCR-CMV co-occurrence, with a repertoire-size bias correction applied to the TCR pairs. In a later analysis, false discovery rates were estimated by permuting HLA or CMV assignments 20 times. In a later analysis, co-occurring TCRs were grouped with DBSCAN, and TCRdist sequence similarity was added when clustering was performed within HLA-allele-positive subsets. Co-occurrence clustering excluded repertoires with fewer than 30,000 or more than 120,000 public chains, plus five with anomalous nucleotide sharing. This immuneACCESS table, as held by TCRdb, lists in-frame sequences with V and J called but not all clones. Of the missing ones, under half trace to an unresolved V gene in checked studies; the others have no known cause. V, J and clone size are taken as reported in that table, and D and trimming were inferred from the DNA itself. The sample table records 110,000 to 150,000 clones; 65% to 85% of these occur just once. The ten largest clonotypes hold around 7% of the sample.

From a lookup of the germline V gene, CDR1 and CDR2 are SGHVS and FQNEAQ. From the cysteine up to the phenylalanine, the CDR3 has a length of 15 residues. Kept here is only the CDR3 DNA, which spans 45 bases and is read in frame from base 1. V is clipped by 5 bases and J by 0 bases, and the sequence between their germline boundaries is 13 bases long. Summary of the overall study and its limitations: Because counts were too low, more than 15 rarely observed V segments, including chromosome 9 orphons, were excluded from the earlier analysis of around 590 of the donors. The authors suggested that the approach could potentially be extended to other disease states and immunological phenotypes. This cohort had only TCR beta chains sequenced, and the lack of alpha or paired-chain data limited which features could be detected. In the study, around 150 TCR beta chains were listed as associated with cytomegalovirus. Most CMV-associated TCR beta chains appeared to be HLA-restricted in a later analysis, and the HLA associations seemed to be driven largely by CMV exposure. According to a later genetic analysis, donors in an Asian-associated ancestry cluster had fewer N-insertions in productive TCRs than the approximately 700-donor mean. In a later analysis, several top co-occurrence clusters were reported to appear linked to parvovirus B19, influenza, CMV and Epstein-Barr virus. The classifier was reported to diagnose cytomegalovirus status with high specificity and sensitivity in both the original and validation cohorts. Because HLA typing was unavailable for some donors at each locus, only the typed subset was used in association tests. A later genetic analysis associated a missense DCLRE1C variant with V-gene and J-gene trimming of TCR beta chains, and an independent cohort replicated the association. A later analysis found that HLA-associated TCR beta chains were more clonally expanded and had lower generation probabilities than equally common non-associated chains. A few of the identified cytomegalovirus-associated TCR beta chains were confirmed in vitro to be specific for cytomegalovirus antigens. A later analysis associated 15,000 to 20,000 TCR beta sequences with specific HLA alleles at a false discovery rate of 0.05. When HLA alleles, especially DR and DQ, strongly co-occurred, attributing TCR associations to individual alleles was difficult. A cluster of highly shared sequence variants was judged likely to be a technical artifact of the sequencing pipeline. The 87-base-pair reads could not distinguish some IMGT-functional V segments, including TRBV6-2 and TRBV6-3, so those segments were excluded. Most TCR sequences were observed very rarely across donors, whereas some public TCRs were present in many individuals. The only immune exposure information available for the cohort was CMV serostatus. The presence/absence analyses assumed that sequencing depth was roughly uniform across donors, and that assumption may not be true. In an earlier analysis of 587 of the donors, most TCR beta V segments were observed in productive rearrangements about 87% or about 30% of the time, broadly matching IMGT annotations. A further reported finding was that TCR beta sequences accurately predicted the HLA-A and HLA-B alleles for most subjects in the first cohort. Linkage disequilibrium might explain the correlated functional status among segregating V segments, but an unknown experimental factor could not be excluded. In a later analysis, TCR association rates were found to vary across HLA loci, with the most associated TCRs seen for DRB1 alleles and the fewest for HLA-C alleles.

The sample consisted of PBMCs. The chain joins TRBV7-8 to TRBJ1-1; no D gene call is confident. The clonotype originates from a man under 40 in good health and CMV-seronegative. CDR3 region: CASSPVESVNTEAFF. The base sequence is TGTGCCAGCAGCCCGGTTGAGTCGGTGAACACTGAAGCTTTCTTT.